This TCR beta chain originates from a study of blood T cell repertoires in COVID-19. Across the study: Acute-phase and convalescent COVID-19 samples originated in the United States, Italy and Spain. T cells, B-cell-depleted T cells, or PBMCs provided the cDNA or gDNA that served as material.

V was pared by 2 bases and J by 1 base, with 4 bases of the junction left unmatched. CDR3 length: 17 amino acids. The germline CDR1 and CDR2 sequences are SGHRS and YFSETQ. Per the study methods: Reference gene primer amplification gave nucleated cell count estimates. TCRdb keeps only in-frame clones here, not all; method: immunoSEQ multiplex PCR. V and J calls and clone size come straight from that table; D and trimming were deduced from the DNA. The sample records about 100,000 clones, approximately 84% being singletons. Sequences were obtained from peripheral blood. V is TRBV5-1 and J is TRBJ2-3; 13 bases are shared with TRBD2. The receptor was derived from a human donor in a cohort sampled during active COVID-19. CDR3 amino acids: CASSFTSGGAGTDTQYF. The CDR3 DNA reads TGCGCCAGCAGCTTCACTAGCGGGGGGGCAGGCACAGATACGCAGTATTTT.